This T cell receptor (beta chain) was identified during a study of blood T cell repertoires in COVID-19 (dated by TCRdb to 2018 to 2021). Study-level background: Collaborator samples came from the United States, Italy and Spain and covered acute and convalescent phases of COVID-19. The material from the prospective study consisted of cDNA or gDNA derived from T cells, B-cell-depleted T cells, or PBMCs. The dataset comprised deeply sampled blood TCRbeta repertoires from subjects exposed to, actively infected with, or recovered from COVID-19. The repertoires were made available in a free public database intended to serve as a resource for research on the immune response to SARS-CoV-2. Samples came from the ongoing ImmuneRACE study (first 160 participants) plus 1,254 subjects from 6 global collaborators. Sample metadata almost always included a de-identified subject ID, COVID-19 status, age in years and sex. Where available, HLA class I and class II types were taken from metadata supplied by the sample provider and were not determined by assay-based typing. On the study overall, not on this receptor specifically: Clinical and demographic metadata were provided uncurated, with the amount varying by source and participant.

The immunoSEQ Assay, a bias-controlled multiplex PCR, was used to amplify TCRbeta CDR3 regions from genomic DNA. The authors' analysis ran thus. Nucleated cell counts per sample were estimated from amplification of reference gene primers within the assay. Sequence reads were collapsed and filtered to measure the absolute abundance of every unique TCRbeta CDR3 rearrangement. For each sample, productive Simpson clonality was calculated as the square root of Simpson's diversity index over productive rearrangements. What TCRdb holds here is the immuneACCESS table cut down to in-frame rearrangements. Part of the clones is not present; checked against another copy, under half of the missing clones reflect an unresolved V gene, and the others are unexplained. For V, J and clone size, that table is used; D and trimming come from the DNA. This sample holds 150,000 or so clones; about 80% were observed only once. Of the sample, roughly 12% falls within the top ten clones.

A remark on this clone: Its antigen is not yet known. No base-level quality is on record; no much larger clone is a single base apart.

Participants in the prospective study were enrolled through a virtual design, were aged about 18 to 90 years, and lived in approximately 24 United States geographic areas. Cohort assignment in the prospective study relied on participant-reported clinical history from a screening survey and a study questionnaire. Recovered participants in ImmuneRACE Cohort 3 were defined as having two consecutive negative NP/OP PCR tests, clearance from a healthcare professional, or resolution of symptoms. Mobile phlebotomists in the prospective study collected whole blood, serum and a nasopharyngeal or oropharyngeal swab from every participant. Additional blood draws and questionnaires over an approximately 2-month period could optionally be provided by prospective study participants. Prospective study blood samples were shipped either frozen or at room temperature before DNA extraction. Spanning cysteine to phenylalanine, the CDR3 consists of 16 amino acids. The retained sequence is limited to the CDR3, 48 bases, with the frame set at the first base. CDR1 and CDR2 are read off the germline V gene (reference sequence) as LNHDA and SQIVND. V drops 2 bases and J drops 7 bases, leaving 17 bases in between.

Sequenced: PBMCs or T cells enriched from blood (not recorded which). This TCR came from a man in his fifties who had recovered from COVID-19. The V and J genes are TRBV19 and TRBJ1-4; the D gene is possibly TRBD1, with 5 bases matching. In nucleotide form, the sequence is TGTGCCAGTAGTATACCCCGGTGGCAGGGAGGTGAAAAACTGTTTTTT. Its product reads: CASSIPRWQGGEKLFF.